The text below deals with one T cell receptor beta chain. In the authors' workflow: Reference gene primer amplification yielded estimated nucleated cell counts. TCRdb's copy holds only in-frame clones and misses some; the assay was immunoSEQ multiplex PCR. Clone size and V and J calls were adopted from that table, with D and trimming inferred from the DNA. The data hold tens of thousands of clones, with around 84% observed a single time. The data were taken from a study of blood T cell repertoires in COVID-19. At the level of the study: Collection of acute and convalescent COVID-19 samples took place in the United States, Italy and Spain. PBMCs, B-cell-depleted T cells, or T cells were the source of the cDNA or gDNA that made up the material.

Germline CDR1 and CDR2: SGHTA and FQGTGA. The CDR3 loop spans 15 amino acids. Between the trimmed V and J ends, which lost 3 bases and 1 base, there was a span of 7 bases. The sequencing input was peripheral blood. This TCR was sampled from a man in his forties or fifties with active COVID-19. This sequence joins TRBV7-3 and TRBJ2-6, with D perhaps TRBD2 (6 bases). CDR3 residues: CASSFGGSGANVLTF. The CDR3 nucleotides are TGTGCCAGCAGCTTCGGGGGATCTGGGGCCAACGTCCTGACTTTC.